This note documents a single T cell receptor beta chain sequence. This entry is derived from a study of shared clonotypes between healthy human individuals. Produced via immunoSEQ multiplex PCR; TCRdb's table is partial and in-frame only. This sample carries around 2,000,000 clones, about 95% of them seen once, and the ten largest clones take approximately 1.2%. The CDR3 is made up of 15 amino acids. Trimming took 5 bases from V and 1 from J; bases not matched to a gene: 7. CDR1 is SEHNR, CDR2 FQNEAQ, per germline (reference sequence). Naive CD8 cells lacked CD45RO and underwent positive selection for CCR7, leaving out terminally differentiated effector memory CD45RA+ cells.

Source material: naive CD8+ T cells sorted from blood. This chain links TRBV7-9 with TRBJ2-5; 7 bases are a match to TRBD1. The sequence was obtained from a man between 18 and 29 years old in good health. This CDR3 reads CASSEITGVQETQYF. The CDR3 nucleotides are TGTGCCAGCAGCGAAATAACAGGGGTCCAAGAGACCCAGTACTTC.